The 26 T cell receptor beta chains in this list originate from one sample, sequenced in a study of cytomegalovirus exposure and HLA in healthy donors. In the PCR, 60 Vbeta and 13 Jbeta primers were used. TCRdb's table, derived via immunoSEQ multiplex PCR, lists solely in-frame clones and lacks some. Of 90,000 to 120,000 clones in the sample, around two thirds were seen once. The specimen sequenced was PBMCs. The origin of the receptors is a woman aged 40 to 50 in good health and CMV-seropositive.

The chain carries TRBV11-3 and TRBJ2-3; 7 bases map to TRBD2. Germline values: CDR1 SGHNT, CDR2 YENEEA. The J segment lost 0 bases and the V segment lost 4 bases, leaving 7 bases of the junction unmatched. The CDR3 has 16 amino acids. CDR3 loop: CASSSGWRGSTDTQYF. Written as DNA, the CDR3 is TGTGCCAGCAGCTCAGGATGGCGGGGGAGCACAGATACGCAGTATTTT.

This clone was observed a few times. The J gene is TRBJ2-3, the V gene TRBV25-1; D is possibly TRBD2 (6 bases). Trimming took 6 bases from V and 3 from J, leaving 25 bases between them. Germline V gene data show CDR1 as MGHDK and CDR2 as SYGVNS. The length of the CDR3 is 18 residues. The CDR3 here is CASRAPDTPFGGTDTQYF. For the CDR3, the DNA is TGTGCCAGCAGAGCCCCAGACACCCCTTTCGGGGGAACAGATACGCAGTATTTT.

V and J are TRBV30 and TRBJ1-6; maybe TRBD1 (6 bases). The length of the CDR3 is 13 residues. Trimming stripped 4 bases from V and 8 bases from J, with 12 bases between. Germline assignment: CDR1 GTSNPN and CDR2 SVGIG (reference sequence). The DNA of the CDR3 is TGTGCCTGGAATCAGGGGCTCGATTCACCCCTCCACTTT. Protein product: CAWNQGLDSPLHF.

The chain uses TRBV27 and TRBJ1-2; 11 bases fit TRBD1. V lost 5 bases, J lost 4 bases, and 12 bases stayed unmatched. The germline V gene has CDR1 MNHEY and CDR2 SMNVEV (reference sequence). This CDR3 region has 17 residues. CDR3 amino acids: CASSGWDRGETLYGYTF. CDR3 DNA sequence: TGTGCCAGCAGTGGGTGGGACAGGGGGGAAACCCTCTATGGCTACACCTTC.

The chain has TRBV7-6 and TRBJ1-3, with 7 bases identical to TRBD1. The CDR3 loop spans 15 amino acids. Trimming took 1 base from V and 1 from J; bases not matched to a gene: 1. Germline values: CDR1 SGHVS, CDR2 FNYEAQ. The CDR3 reads CASSLGTGSGNTIYF. The CDR3 nucleotides read TGTGCCAGCAGCTTAGGGACAGGATCTGGAAACACCATATATTTT.

This clone was seen a few times. The chain has TRBV19 and TRBJ1-1, with a possible D match to TRBD1 (6 bases). Between the trimmed V and J ends, which lost 3 bases and 5 bases, there was a span of 13 bases. Per germline, CDR1 LNHDA and CDR2 SQIVND (reference sequence). The CDR3 is made up of 14 amino acids. DNA for the CDR3: TGTGCCAGTAGTATTACCAGGGGTAGGACTGAAGCTTTCTTT. It specifies CASSITRGRTEAFF.

The chain employs TRBV5-4 and TRBJ1-1, with TRBD1 as a possible D gene (6 bases). This CDR3 region has 14 residues. Per the germline V gene, CDR1 is SGHNT and CDR2 is YYREEE (reference sequence). Trimming took off 5 bases at V and 4 bases at J, with 15 bases between the two ends. The CDR3 region has the DNA TGTGCCAGCAGTCCCGGGGGCGGGAGCACTGAAGCTTTCTTT. Protein product: CASSPGGGSTEAFF.

The chain is built from TRBV18 and TRBJ1-4; 7 nucleotides agree with TRBD1. V dropped 6 bases and J dropped 3; count of bases not matched to a gene: 10. This CDR3 is built from 16 residues. The germline CDR1 and CDR2 sequences are KGHSH and LQKENI. The CDR3 region has the DNA TGTGCCAGCTCGCGCACACTCGACAGGGCTAATGAAAAACTGTTTTTT. As protein: CASSRTLDRANEKLFF.

The chain uses TRBV6-5 and TRBJ2-7; D is possibly TRBD1 (5 bases). This CDR3 has 15 amino acids. Germline CDR1 reads MNHEY; CDR2 reads SVGAGI. V was pared by 2 bases and J by 5 bases, with 16 bases between. This CDR3 is CASSYQPAGFNEQYF. CDR3 bases: TGTGCCAGCAGTTACCAGCCGGCAGGGTTCAACGAGCAGTACTTC.

The V gene is TRBV7-2, the J gene TRBJ1-1, with TRBD1 identical over 9 bases. The CDR3 runs 15 residues. V was pared by 5 bases and J by 2 bases, with 6 bases of the junction left unmatched. Per germline, CDR1 SGHTA and CDR2 FQGNSA. CDR3 protein: CASSARQGGNTEAFF. The CDR3, as DNA: TGTGCCAGCAGCGCAAGACAGGGGGGAAACACTGAAGCTTTCTTT.

J is TRBJ2-1 and V is TRBV30, with 8 bases matching TRBD2. CDR3 size: 14 residues. The germline V gene has CDR1 GTSNPN and CDR2 SVGIG (reference sequence). The V and J ends lost 4 bases and 8 bases, in that order; junction bases with no gene match: 10. The CDR3 coding sequence is TGTGCCTGGACCCTGGGGCTAGCGGGTGATGAGCAGTTCTTC. Its translation: CAWTLGLAGDEQFF.

The J gene is TRBJ2-3, the V gene TRBV5-1, with 9 bases that match TRBD2. The CDR3 has 18 residues. V trimming: 7 bases; J trimming: 5 bases; junction bases outside the gene matches: 20. Germline V gene sequence: CDR1 SGHRS, CDR2 YFSETQ. CDR3 sequence (DNA): TGCGCCAGCTCCCCGCTTACGGGGCGGGGGGGGATAGGAGATACGCAGTATTTT. Residues: CASSPLTGRGGIGDTQYF.

The chain is built from TRBV5-4 and TRBJ1-1; D gene unclear. V shed 4 bases and J shed 2 bases, with 12 bases lying between them. Germline CDR1 is SGHNT and CDR2 is YYREEE (reference sequence). There are 14 residues in the CDR3. CDR3 bases: TGTGCCAGCAGCACCGCGACACTTAACACTGAAGCTTTCTTT. It specifies CASSTATLNTEAFF. Together with reference TRBV5-4 and TRBJ1-1, the CDR3 gives the full variable domain: ETGVTQSPTHLIKTRGQQVTLRCSSQSGHNTVSWYQQALGQGPQFIFQYYREEENGRGNFPPRFSGLQFPNYSSELNVNALELDDSALYLCASSTATLNTEAFFGQGTRLTVV.

The V gene is TRBV6-1, the J gene TRBJ2-5; no clear D. This CDR3 comprises 15 residues. V was cut by 1 base and J by 2 bases, with 11 bases left in between. Germline CDR1 is MNHNS and CDR2 is SASEGT. CDR3: CASSEGRLIQETQYF. The DNA of the CDR3 is TGTGCCAGCAGTGAAGGGCGGCTGATTCAAGAGACCCAGTACTTC.

V usage is TRBV4-3 and J usage is TRBJ1-4; 9 positions match TRBD1. This CDR3 comprises 12 residues. Germline CDR1 LGHNA, CDR2 YSLEER. Trimming took 6 bases from V and 8 from J; bases not matched to a gene: 1. This CDR3 is CASRTGGEKLFF. The CDR3 DNA reads as TGCGCCAGCAGGACAGGGGGAGAAAAACTGTTTTTT.

The chain recombines TRBV4-1 with TRBJ2-3, with D maybe TRBD2 (7 bases). The length of the CDR3 is 16 residues. V lost 4 bases and J 2 bases, leaving 16 bases between the germline ends. Germline CDR1 reads MGHRA; CDR2 reads YSYEKL. The CDR3 reads CASSLAGADPTDTQYF. The CDR3, as DNA: TGCGCCAGCAGCCTCGCGGGGGCCGACCCCACAGATACGCAGTATTTT.

The chain has TRBV5-1 and TRBJ2-7; 7 bases line up with TRBD1. Germline CDR1 SGHRS, CDR2 YFSETQ. V lost 3 bases, J lost 4 bases, and 7 bases stayed unmatched. CDR3 size: 14 residues. CDR3 coding DNA: TGCGCCAGCAGCTCTAGACAGGGCGCATACGAGCAGTACTTC. As protein: CASSSRQGAYEQYF.

V and J are TRBV29-1 and TRBJ1-1; D might be TRBD1 (5 bases). Trimming took off 5 bases at V and 1 base at J, with 14 bases between the two ends. This CDR3 is 14 amino acids long. Germline V gives CDR1 SQVTM, CDR2 ANQGSEA. The CDR3 sequence: CSVSPQATNTEAFF. In nucleotides, the CDR3 is TGCAGCGTTTCCCCACAGGCTACGAACACTGAAGCTTTCTTT.

This clone showed up just a few times. V and J are TRBV5-8 and TRBJ1-5, with 8 bases matching TRBD1. Germline assignment: CDR1 SGHTS and CDR2 YDEGEE. The CDR3 is made up of 15 amino acids. Trimming took 4 bases from V and 6 from J; bases not matched to a gene: 9. The CDR3 loop is CASSPGSGGSQPQHF. Written as DNA, the CDR3 is TGTGCCAGCAGCCCCGGGTCAGGGGGCTCTCAGCCCCAGCATTTT.

In this sample, this clone turned up a few times. The chain employs TRBV5-4 and TRBJ1-6; weak D call: TRBD1 (6 bases). V lost 4 bases and J 6 bases, leaving 14 bases between the germline ends. CDR3 length equals 15 residues. The germline gives CDR1 SGHNT, CDR2 YYREEE (reference sequence). CDR3 DNA: TGTGCCAGCAGCGTACAGGGACGGACTAATTCACCCCTCCACTTT. This translates into CASSVQGRTNSPLHF.

The rearrangement uses TRBV15 and TRBJ1-1; TRBD1 aligns across 9 bases. The germline V gene encodes CDR1 LNHNV and CDR2 YYDKDF (reference sequence). Unmatched junction bases numbered 4, after V lost 1 base and J lost 7 bases. The CDR3 totals 14 residues. CDR3 residues: CATSRGQGEGEAFF. In DNA, the CDR3 is TGTGCCACCAGCAGAGGACAGGGGGAGGGTGAAGCTTTCTTT.

The V gene is TRBV5-1, the J gene TRBJ2-7; TRBD2 might be the D (6 bases). The V and J ends lost 3 bases and 6 bases respectively, with 16 bases between them. Germline V CDR1 and CDR2: SGHRS, YFSETQ. The CDR3 has 14 amino acids. The CDR3 here is CASSWAGLGGEQYF. CDR3 DNA: TGCGCCAGCAGCTGGGCCGGTCTGGGGGGCGAGCAGTACTTC.

V is TRBV6-5 and J is TRBJ1-2; no clear D. CDR1 is MNHEY, CDR2 SVGAGI, per germline. The CDR3 totals 15 residues. Trimming removed 5 bases at V and 4 bases at J, with 17 bases between. The CDR3 loop is CASSKTLRGVYGYTF. The CDR3 region has the DNA TGTGCCAGCAGTAAGACCCTTCGGGGTGTCTATGGCTACACCTTC.

V is TRBV10-1 and J is TRBJ2-7; tentative D call: TRBD1 (5 bases). This CDR3 is built from 13 residues. Trimming pared 3 bases from V and 8 bases from J, leaving 14 bases between. In germline, CDR1 is WNHNN, CDR2 SYGVQD (reference sequence). The DNA of the CDR3 is TGCGCCAGCAGTGAAACTGAAGGGGCGAAGCAGTACTTC. The encoded protein is CASSETEGAKQYF.

The sample holds one count of this clone. V gene TRBV4-1 combines with J gene TRBJ2-3; 9 bases line up with TRBD2. CDR1 and CDR2 from the germline V gene are MGHRA and YSYEKL. The J segment lost 6 bases and the V segment lost 6 bases, leaving 4 bases of the junction unmatched. The CDR3 length is 13 residues. CDR3 DNA sequence: TGCGCCAGCAGAGCGGGGGGTCCCGATACGCAGTATTTT. This encodes CASRAGGPDTQYF.

V is TRBV27 and J is TRBJ1-2; 7 bases match TRBD1. V shed 6 bases and J 1 base; nucleotides not matched to a gene: 2. The CDR3 runs to 13 residues. The germline gives CDR1 MNHEY, CDR2 SMNVEV (reference sequence). CDR3 loop: CASRRDSNYGYTF. In DNA form, the CDR3 reads TGTGCCAGCAGACGGGACAGTAACTATGGCTACACCTTC.